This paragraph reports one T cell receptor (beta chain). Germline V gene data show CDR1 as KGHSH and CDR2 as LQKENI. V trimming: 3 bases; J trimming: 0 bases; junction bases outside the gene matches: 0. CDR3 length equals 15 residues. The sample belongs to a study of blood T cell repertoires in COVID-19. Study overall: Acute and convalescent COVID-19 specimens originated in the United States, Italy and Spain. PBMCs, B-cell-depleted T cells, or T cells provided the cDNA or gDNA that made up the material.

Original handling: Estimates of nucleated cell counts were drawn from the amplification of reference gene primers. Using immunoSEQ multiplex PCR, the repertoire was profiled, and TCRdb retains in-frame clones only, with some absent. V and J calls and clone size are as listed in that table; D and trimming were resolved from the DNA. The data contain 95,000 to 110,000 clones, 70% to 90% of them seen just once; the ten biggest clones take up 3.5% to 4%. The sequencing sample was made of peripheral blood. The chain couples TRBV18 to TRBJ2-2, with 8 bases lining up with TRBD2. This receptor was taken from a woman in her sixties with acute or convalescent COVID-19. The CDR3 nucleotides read TGTGCCAGCTCACCGGGACTAGCGAACACCGGGGAGCTGTTTTTT. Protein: CASSPGLANTGELFF.